Included here is one TCR beta chain sequence, with context. This CDR3 contains 10 residues. Per germline, CDR1 LNHDA and CDR2 SQIVND (reference sequence). The V gene lost 11 bases and the J gene lost 5 bases, with 10 bases spanning the gap. Two oligonucleotides, mixed equimolar, formed the beta constant-region primer covering TRBC1 and TRBC2. Via MiXCR, TCRdb re-called the UMI-ligation and nested PCR reads, giving one row per CDR3 protein. Altogether 19,000 or so distinct CDR3 sequences are present, approximately 10% being singletons, with the ten largest covering 18%. This entry belongs to a study of naive and memory T cell subsets.

This TCR came from a human donor in good health. V usage is TRBV19 and J usage is TRBJ2-7; tentatively, D is TRBD2 (6 bases). Sequencing was carried out using central memory CD8+ T cells from blood. Written as DNA, the CDR3 is TGTGCCGCCGGGAGCGACGAGCAGTACTTC. Its protein product is CAAGSDEQYF. The full variable domain, with the rest looked up from reference TRBV19 and TRBJ2-7, is DGGITQSPKYLFRKEGQNVTLSCEQNLNHDAMYWYRQDPGQGLRLIYYSQIVNDFQKGDIAEGYSVSREKKESFPLTVTSAQKNPTAFYLCAAGSDEQYFGPGTRLTVT.